These 24 T cell receptor beta chains were sequenced from one sample in a study of prognosis after radiotherapy for stage I lung cancer. Template was genomic DNA; TCR beta CDR3 amplified in two multiplex PCR rounds. The authors ran first-round PCR with primers specific to each TRBV and TRBJ gene. MiXCR, run by TCRdb on the multiplex PCR reads, gives a single entry per CDR3 protein. The sample yields 20,000 to 30,000 distinct CDR3 sequences, around 41% seen once. The sequencing used PBMCs, collected before or after stereotactic body radiation therapy (not recorded which). Receptors originate from a donor of 50 years or more with non-small cell lung cancer.

This clonotype was found a few times. A far larger clone is one base from this, pointing to a likely read error. The chain links TRBV6-2 or TRBV6-3 to TRBJ1-5, with D unclear. Trimming left V 8 bases short and J 5 bases short, with 7 bases between. CDR1 and CDR2 from the germline V gene are MNHEY and SVGEGT. The CDR3 is made up of 11 amino acids. The CDR3 sequence is CASVKDQPQHF. The CDR3 region has the DNA TGTGCCAGCGTCAAGGATCAGCCCCAGCATTTT.

Remarks on this clonotype: This likely stems from a read error, as it lies one base from a far larger clone. The CDR3 bases are TGTGCCAGCAGTCGCTATGAGTCCGAGCATTACTTC. It encodes CASSRYESEHYF. This chain connects TRBV6-5 to TRBJ2-7; D call uncertain. The germline CDR1 and CDR2 sequences are MNHEY and SVGAGI. The CDR3 spans 12 residues.

This clonotype was counted only a few times. A far larger clone is just one base off, so this is likely a read error. The rearrangement uses TRBV5-5 and TRBJ2-7, with D hard to call. CDR1 SGHKS and CDR2 YYEKEE come from the germline V gene (reference sequence). This CDR3 is built from 13 residues. V lost 2 bases and J 3 bases, leaving 9 bases between the germline ends. CDR3 loop: CASSFYSHYEQYF. The CDR3 coding sequence is TGTGCCAGCAGCTTTTATAGCCACTACGAGCAGTACTTC.

Regarding this clonotype: This likely came from a read error, as a far larger clone is one base away. The CDR3 coding sequence is TGTGCCAGCAGGGGACTGGCTCGCACAGATACGCAGTATTTT. It codes for CASRGLARTDTQYF. The chain employs TRBV6-8 and TRBJ2-3; TRBD2 is a possible D gene (6 bases). The V and J ends lost 6 bases and 1 base respectively, with 11 bases between them. The CDR3 extends over 14 amino acids. CDR1 and CDR2 from the germline V gene are MNHGY and SAAAGT.

At least ten counts were recorded for this clonotype. The chain employs TRBV14 and TRBJ2-7; 8 bases match TRBD2. The germline CDR1 and CDR2 sequences are SGHDN and FVKESK. Trimming cost V 1 base and J 2 bases; bases outside gene matches: 7. This CDR3 is built from 16 residues. In nucleotides, the CDR3 is TGTGCCAGCAGCCAAGTCTCTAGCGGGCCAACCTACGAGCAGTACTTC. It translates to CASSQVSSGPTYEQYF.

V usage is TRBV6-1 and J usage is TRBJ1-5; D is possibly TRBD1 (6 bases). From germline, CDR1 is MNHNS and CDR2 SASEGT. The CDR3 loop spans 16 amino acids. V lost 7 bases and J lost 7, with 23 bases in between. CDR3 region: CASMLVPTGSNQPQHF. The CDR3 nucleotides are TGTGCCAGCATGTTGGTCCCGACAGGTTCAAACCAGCCCCAGCATTTT.

This clonotype has ten or more counts. The chain links TRBV10-2 to TRBJ1-2, with a weak D call TRBD1 (5 bases). CDR1 is WSHSY, CDR2 SAAADI, per germline. The CDR3 totals 13 residues. Trimming stripped 7 bases from V and 13 bases from J, with 22 bases between. CDR3 nucleotide sequence: TGCGCCAGCAAAGGCCCCTATGGGCATGGGGGCACCTTC. Translation: CASKGPYGHGGTF.

Concerning this clonotype itself: A far larger clone is a single base away, which makes a read error likely. This sequence joins TRBV12-3 or TRBV12-4 and TRBJ2-3; D remains ambiguous. Trimming removed 2 bases from V and 2 bases from J, with 11 bases in between. The CDR3 has 15 amino acids. CDR3 coding DNA: TGTGCCAGCAGTTTACTGGCTTTTTACACAGATACGCAGTATTTT. This translates into CASSLLAFYTDTQYF.

This chain connects TRBV30 to TRBJ2-2, with a tentative D call TRBD2 (8 bases). V lost 8 bases and J 5 bases, leaving 21 bases between the germline ends. Germline V CDR1 and CDR2: GTSNPN, SVGIG (reference sequence). This CDR3 is 15 amino acids long. The CDR3 bases are TGTGCCGGGAAACTAGCGGACAGGCGTACCGGGGAGCTGTTTTTT. This encodes CAGKLADRRTGELFF. The full variable domain, in which reference TRBV30 and TRBJ2-2 provide the parts outside the CDR3, is SQTIHQWPATLVQPVGSPLSLECTVEGTSNPNLYWYRQAAGRGLQLLFYSVGIGQISSEVPQNLSASRPQDRQFILSSKKLLLSDSGFYLCAGKLADRRTGELFFGEGSRLTVL.

As DNA, the CDR3 is TGCAGCGTTTCCGGGACAGATACGCAGTATTTT. This encodes CSVSGTDTQYF. The chain recombines TRBV29-1 with TRBJ2-3; D is unclear. The germline V gene has CDR1 SQVTM and CDR2 ANQGSEA. The CDR3 is 11 amino acids. V was clipped by 5 bases and J by 3 bases, with 6 bases between them.

This clonotype was detected ten times or more. The chain is built from TRBV2 and TRBJ2-7; tentatively, D is TRBD1 (5 bases). The V gene lost 11 bases and the J gene lost 6 bases, with 17 bases spanning the gap. Germline loops: CDR1 SNHLY, CDR2 FYNNEI. The length of the CDR3 is 12 residues. The CDR3 sequence: CASSGMFREQYF. The CDR3 DNA follows: TGTGCCTCTTCAGGGATGTTTCGCGAGCAGTACTTC.

This clonotype was observed many times. The V and J genes are TRBV5-5 and TRBJ2-3; D not certain. Germline V gives CDR1 SGHKS, CDR2 YYEKEE (reference sequence). V lost 4 bases to trimming and J lost 1 base, with 16 bases between them. This CDR3 has 16 residues. CDR3 sequence (DNA): TGTGCCAGCAGCCAAGACTGGCAACTTGGCACAGATACGCAGTATTTT. The encoded protein is CASSQDWQLGTDTQYF.

This clonotype was counted at least ten times. The rearrangement links TRBV4-1 to TRBJ1-6; D might be TRBD1 (5 bases). V shed 1 base and J shed 6 bases, with 13 bases lying between them. Germline-derived CDR1 and CDR2 are MGHRA and YSYEKL. This CDR3 has 16 residues. Here the CDR3 reads CASSQVPGPTNSPLHF. CDR3 nucleotide sequence: TGCGCCAGCAGCCAAGTCCCGGGACCGACTAATTCACCCCTCCACTTT.

This clonotype has just a few counts. This chain links TRBV6-1 with TRBJ2-7; 7 nucleotides line up with TRBD1. This CDR3 has 15 residues. Germline CDR1 MNHNS, CDR2 SASEGT. The V gene end was trimmed by 4 bases and the J gene end by 6 bases; junction bases not matched to a gene: 12. As DNA, the CDR3 is TGTGCCAGCAGTGGTTCGGTACAGGGGAGCAGCGAGCAGTACTTC. This gives the protein CASSGSVQGSSEQYF.

The chain employs TRBV11-2 and TRBJ2-7; TRBD1 might be the D (6 bases). From germline, CDR1 is SGHAT and CDR2 FQNNGV. The V and J ends lost 6 bases and 7 bases respectively, with 25 bases between them. This CDR3 region has 16 residues. The CDR3 protein is CASRTGGGPTSREQYF. CDR3 bases: TGTGCCAGCAGAACTGGGGGCGGGCCCACTTCTCGGGAGCAGTACTTC.

The J gene is TRBJ1-2, the V gene TRBV4-1, with a weak D call TRBD1 (5 bases). Trimming removed 1 base from V and 3 bases from J, with 9 bases in between. Germline values: CDR1 MGHRA, CDR2 YSYEKL. This CDR3 is 14 amino acids long. The CDR3 DNA is TGCGCCAGCAGCCAAGTCGACAGAGACTATGGCTACACCTTC. It specifies CASSQVDRDYGYTF.

This chain uses TRBV6-1 with TRBJ1-3; 7 positions agree with TRBD1. Germline CDR1 reads MNHNS; CDR2 reads SASEGT. The length of the CDR3 is 16 residues. Germline trimming cut 6 bases from V and 4 bases from J; bases unmatched to any gene: 12. The CDR3 region is CASSSVSQGSGNTIYF. CDR3 sequence (DNA): TGTGCCAGCAGCTCGGTTTCACAGGGGAGCGGAAACACCATATATTTT.

The chain joins TRBV28 to TRBJ2-3; weak D call: TRBD2 (6 bases). This CDR3 is built from 17 residues. V lost 2 bases and J 0 bases, leaving 15 bases between the germline ends. CDR1 MDHEN and CDR2 SYDVKM come from the germline V gene. The CDR3 sequence is CASSLVLASKSTDTQYF. In nucleotides, the CDR3 is TGTGCCAGCAGTTTAGTTCTAGCGTCAAAAAGCACAGATACGCAGTATTTT.

This clonotype was seen repeatedly, ten times or more. The chain recombines TRBV19 with TRBJ2-7; 10 nucleotides match TRBD2. Germline loops: CDR1 LNHDA, CDR2 SQIVND (reference sequence). This CDR3 spans 15 amino acids. The J segment lost 3 bases and the V segment lost 7 bases, leaving 9 bases of the junction unmatched. The CDR3 bases are TGTGCCAGTACCATGTCGGCTAGCGGGAGCTACGAGCAGTACTTC. This translates into CASTMSASGSYEQYF. The whole variable domain, remainder taken from reference TRBV19 and TRBJ2-7, is DGGITQSPKYLFRKEGQNVTLSCEQNLNHDAMYWYRQDPGQGLRLIYYSQIVNDFQKGDIAEGYSVSREKKESFPLTVTSAQKNPTAFYLCASTMSASGSYEQYFGPGTRLTVT.

In this sample, this clonotype turned up a few times. The chain joins TRBV15 to TRBJ2-1, with D maybe TRBD1 (6 bases). This CDR3 contains 14 residues. V was clipped by 2 bases and J by 10 bases, with 15 bases between them. CDR1 and CDR2 from the germline V gene are LNHNV and YYDKDF (reference sequence). The CDR3: CATSRPPGGREQFF. CDR3 sequence (DNA): TGTGCCACCAGCAGACCGCCTGGGGGCCGCGAGCAGTTCTTC.

This clonotype came up many times. The chain is built from TRBV20-1 and TRBJ1-2; 8 positions agree with TRBD1. V shed 3 bases and J 3 bases; nucleotides not matched to a gene: 9. Germline V gives CDR1 DFQATT, CDR2 SNEGSKA (reference sequence). The CDR3 sequence is 15 residues long. The CDR3 nucleotides read TGCAGTGCTAGCGGGGCCAGGGGGCAGGACTATGGCTACACCTTC. Translation gives CSASGARGQDYGYTF.

The chain recombines TRBV28 with TRBJ2-5; 9 nucleotides line up with TRBD2. Per germline, CDR1 MDHEN and CDR2 SYDVKM. J lost 5 bases, V lost 2 bases, and 18 bases had no gene match. This CDR3 region has 19 residues. As DNA, the CDR3 is TGTGCCAGCAGTTTACAAGAGGGGTGGGCTAGCGGGACGTGTGAGACCCAGTACTTC. It codes for CASSLQEGWASGTCETQYF. Drawing the rest from reference TRBV28 and TRBJ2-5, the complete variable domain is DVKVTQSSRYLVKRTGEKVFLECVQDMDHENMFWYRQDPGLGLRLIYFSYDVKMKEKGDIPEGYSVSREKKERFSLILESASTNQTSMYLCASSLQEGWASGTCETQYFGPGTRLLVL.

In the case of this clonotype: With a far larger clone one base away, a read error is the likely cause. This chain uses TRBV6-9 with TRBJ2-5; D remains unclear. V lost 4 bases, J lost 1 base, and 10 bases lay in between. The CDR3 length is 14 residues. The germline V gene has CDR1 MNHGY and CDR2 SVAAGI. CDR3 protein: CASSLGKPQETQYF. For the CDR3, the DNA is TGTGCCAGCAGTTTGGGGAAGCCCCAAGAGACCCAGTACTTC.

With regard to this clonotype: A far larger clone is one nucleotide away, so this likely arose from a read error. The V gene is TRBV6-8, the J gene TRBJ2-7, with D perhaps TRBD1 or TRBD2 (7 bases each). The ends were cut back, 2 bases at V and 3 bases at J, with 17 bases in the middle. This CDR3 spans 16 amino acids. Germline V gene data show CDR1 as MNHGY and CDR2 as SAAAGT. CDR3 in DNA: TGTGCCAGCAGTTACGGAGGGGGCGGGAGCTACTACGAGCAGTACTTC. Its translation is CASSYGGGGSYYEQYF.